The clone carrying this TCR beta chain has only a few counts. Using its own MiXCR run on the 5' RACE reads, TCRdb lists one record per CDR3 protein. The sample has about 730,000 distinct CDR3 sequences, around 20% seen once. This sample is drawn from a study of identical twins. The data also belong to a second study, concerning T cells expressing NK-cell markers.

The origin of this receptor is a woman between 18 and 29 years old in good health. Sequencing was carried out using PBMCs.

CDR3 nucleotide sequence: TGTGCCAGCAGCCAAGATTCGGGGGACGGGGAGCTGTTTTTT. Encoded protein: CASSQDSGDGELFF. This sequence joins TRBV3-1 and TRBJ2-2; TRBD2 might be the D (6 bases). The CDR3 runs to 14 residues. Between the trimmed V and J ends, which lost 0 bases and 7 bases, there was a span of 9 bases. Germline loops: CDR1 LGHDT, CDR2 YNNKEL (reference sequence).